This T cell receptor beta chain is from a study of T cells in localized non-small cell lung cancer. Study results and limitations: Compared with tumor, uninvolved adjacent lung displayed greater T cell clonality, ranking highest overall. Longer survival (overall) was linked to higher T cell density in blood. Heterogeneity within the tumor remains possible, as just one region underwent sequencing.

As regards this clone: Its antigen is as yet unknown.

The method was immunoSEQ multiplex PCR; TCRdb's version includes in-frame clones alone and lacks a portion of them. Among 23,000 or so clones listed, around 90% were seen once. The TCR was taken from a man aged 35-69 years with stage I squamous cell lung carcinoma. Sequencing used peripheral blood, obtained before any cancer treatment.

In DNA form, the CDR3 reads TGTGCCAGCAGTTTACTGATCACAGATACGCAGTATTTT. This translates into CASSLLITDTQYF. The rearrangement joins TRBV27 to TRBJ2-3; D uncertain. This CDR3 spans 13 amino acids. Trimming removed 2 bases from V and 2 bases from J, with 5 bases in between. CDR1 and CDR2 from the germline V gene are MNHEY and SMNVEV (reference sequence).